Listed below are T cell receptor beta chains from one sample, sequenced in a study of blood T cells in healthy people across ages. TCRdb re-called the 5' RACE reads through MiXCR, storing one row per CDR3 protein. The data contain 600,000 to 850,000 distinct CDR3 sequences, roughly two fifths of them singletons. The sample was blood. The source is a woman in her fifties or sixties in good health. Both conserved end residues are trimmed from each CDR3.

TRBV5-1	ASSLGKITDTQY
TRBV20-1	SARDEGRSLGFSSSIEQF
TRBV20-1	SARVGGNPYEQY
TRBV14	ASSLQGSSEQY
TRBV14	ASSQDPQGWAEAF
TRBV3-1	ASSQEGFGDTQY
TRBV20-1	SARTSAIQETQY
TRBV6-5	ASSATGTRETQY
TRBV20-1	SARDDRGLGYT
TRBV27	ASSTGKAEAF
TRBV10-2	ANSEVGGNNYGYT
TRBV20-1	SARDGTGQTYEQY
TRBV7-2	ASSLQQGASDEQF
TRBV7-2	ASSSAPSGYTQY
TRBV18	ASSRTGAWQETQY
TRBV7-7	ASSFRQGDYEQY
TRBV11-2	ASSLAGIKVEQY
TRBV20-1	SARDRGANNSPLH
TRBV3-1	ANGQVYQETQY
TRBV5-1	ASSRNRDVVEQY
TRBV5-6	ASSFFWVGEGSNEQF
TRBV5-6	ASSLKGPKRGLAYGYT
TRBV29-1	SVRTGSSYEQY
TRBV20-1	SARLTGLLYGYT
TRBV4-2	ASSQGKDSKKLF
TRBV19	ASSIQDRYEQY
TRBV28	ASSLGSHSTQY
TRBV7-9	ASSLVSVYSYEQY
TRBV3-1	ASSQGPLQSIAKNIQY
TRBV9	TSSVGAGWDEQF
TRBV12-3/TRBV12-4	ASRPSADTEY
TRBV5-1	ASSSERGVFTDTQY
TRBV5-1	ASSLLGAIDTQY
TRBV27	ASSVSEAVEQF
TRBV10-3	AISAGLMIETQY
TRBV29-1	SVEDPQKETQY
TRBV28	ASSLNFWYSGTNYGYT
TRBV28	ASIAGFNQPQH
TRBV7-9	ASSLTGVAF
TRBV6-1	ASSEGQGYNQPQH
TRBV23-1	ASSGERNLYNEQF
TRBV4-3	ASSQDLRTEGYT
TRBV10-3	AISDKGANTGELF